Following are 8 T cell receptor beta chains from one sample sequenced in a study of human T cells and chemical hapten exposure. TCRdb independently ran MiXCR on the RACE reads; one entry per CDR3 protein. The table includes tens of thousands of distinct CDR3 sequences, around 7.4% detected once. Described time point: healthy volunteer bleed at 2 weeks. Unfractionated whole blood yielded total RNA. Sequences were obtained from whole blood. These receptors all come from a human donor in good health. Some clones in this sample may be carry-over from other donors' samples.

This clonotype was seen ten or more times. The CDR3 nucleotides read TGTGCCAGCAGTCCAGGGACAGCCCACACCTTC. Translating it yields CASSPGTAHTF. This sequence joins TRBV12-3 or TRBV12-4 and TRBJ1-2, with TRBD1 matching over 7 bases. CDR3 length: 11 amino acids. Trimming took 5 bases from V and 12 from J; bases not matched to a gene: 6.

The chain uses TRBV12-3 or TRBV12-4 and TRBJ1-6; D perhaps matches TRBD1 (6 bases). The CDR3 consists of 12 residues. The V end lost 6 bases, the J end lost 10 bases, and 10 bases lay between the germline ends. CDR3 nucleotide sequence: TGTGCCAGCAGCAGGGGAGGATCACCCCTCCACTTT. Translated: CASSRGGSPLHF.

This clonotype was counted a few times. This rearrangement joins TRBV7-2 to TRBJ2-1, with 7 nucleotides matching TRBD2. The V gene end was trimmed by 0 bases and the J gene end by 1 base; junction bases not matched to a gene: 3. Germline lookup yields CDR1 SGHTA and CDR2 FQGNSA. CDR3 length equals 16 residues. The CDR3 sequence: CASSLAGGISYNEQFF. CDR3 in DNA: TGTGCCAGCAGCTTAGCGGGAGGGATATCCTACAATGAGCAGTTCTTC.

At least ten counts were recorded for this clonotype. V gene TRBV18 combines with J gene TRBJ1-2; weak D call: TRBD1 (6 bases). The V end lost 6 bases, the J end lost 4 bases, and 12 bases lay between the germline ends. CDR3 length: 13 residues. CDR1 and CDR2 (germline): KGHSH, LQKENI. The CDR3 sequence: CASSPDSTYGYTF. The CDR3, as DNA: TGTGCCAGCTCTCCGGACAGCACCTATGGCTACACCTTC.

In its sample, this clonotype was seen many times. Here the CDR3 DNA reads TGTGCCAGCAGTTCACAGGGGAGGAATTCACCCCTCCACTTT. This gives the protein CASSSQGRNSPLHF. V gene TRBV27 combines with J gene TRBJ1-6, with 7 bases identical to TRBD1. V lost 4 bases to trimming and J lost 7 bases; unmatched junction nucleotides: 4. There are 14 residues in the CDR3. CDR1 and CDR2 from the germline V gene are MNHEY and SMNVEV (reference sequence).

V is TRBV20-1 and J is TRBJ2-3, with TRBD2 matching 8 bases. CDR1 DFQATT and CDR2 SNEGSKA come from the germline V gene (reference sequence). Losses at the gene ends were 5 bases for V and 0 bases for J; bases not matched to a gene: 4. There are 14 residues in the CDR3. The CDR3 sequence: CSALLAASTDTQYF. The CDR3 DNA reads as TGCAGTGCTTTACTAGCGGCTAGCACAGATACGCAGTATTTT.

This sequence joins TRBV11-2 and TRBJ2-7, with 13 bases fitting TRBD2. CDR1 is SGHAT and CDR2 is FQNNGV in the germline V gene. The ends lost 5 bases at V and 2 bases at J; junction bases unmatched: 3. CDR3 length: 15 residues. The CDR3 sequence is CASSRTSGGAYEQYF. In nucleotides, the CDR3 is TGTGCCAGCAGCCGCACTAGCGGGGGGGCCTACGAGCAGTACTTC. Together with reference TRBV11-2 and TRBJ2-7, the CDR3 gives the full variable domain: EAGVAQSPRYKIIEKRQSVAFWCNPISGHATLYWYQQILGQGPKLLIQFQNNGVVDDSQLPKDRFSAERLKGVDSTLKIQPAKLEDSAVYLCASSRTSGGAYEQYFGPGTRLTVT.

In its sample, this clonotype was seen many times. The chain employs TRBV18 and TRBJ2-4, with D perhaps given as TRBD1 or TRBD2 (5 bases each). V shed 3 bases and J shed 14 bases, with 14 bases lying between them. The CDR3 is made up of 12 amino acids. CDR1 KGHSH and CDR2 LQKENI come from the germline V gene. Here the CDR3 reads CASSPGQGPKYF. As DNA, the CDR3 is TGTGCCAGCTCACCGGGGCAGGGACCAAAGTACTTC.